Listed below are T cell receptor beta chains from one sample, sequenced in a study of blood T cells in healthy people across ages. MiXCR, applied by TCRdb to the 5' RACE reads, yields one record per CDR3 protein. This table holds 800,000 to 950,000 distinct CDR3 sequences, about 29% found once. Another study also made use of these data, one on T cells of mothers and their children.

Input material: blood. The receptor source for this set is a woman aged 40 to 50 in good health. CDR3s include the opening cysteine and the closing phenylalanine or tryptophan. D genes are given only for firm matches. Some rows have no size entry. The others give once, few or many, or a class for an expanded clone.

TRBJ1-1,-,TRBV28,-,12,CAGSAGLQGAFF,TGTGCCGGCAGTGCGGGACTCCAAGGGGCTTTCTTT
TRBJ2-7,-,TRBV28,many,15,CASSLFSGYSYEQYF,TGTGCCAGCAGTTTATTTTCAGGGTACTCCTACGAGCAGTACTTC
TRBJ2-1,TRBD2,TRBV9,many,13,CASNSLGGGEQFF,TGTGCCAGCAATTCCTTGGGCGGGGGTGAGCAGTTCTTC
TRBJ2-2,-,TRBV7-2,-,16,CASSLQRGANTGELFF,TGTGCCAGCAGCTTACAACGGGGCGCTAACACCGGGGAGCTGTTTTTT
TRBJ2-7,-,TRBV14,few,15,CASSLGKGLSYEQYF,TGTGCCAGCAGCCTCGGTAAGGGCTTATCCTACGAGCAGTACTTC
TRBJ2-2,-,TRBV9,-,13,CASSVRKSGELFF,TGTGCCAGCAGCGTACGAAAGTCCGGGGAGCTGTTTTTT
TRBJ2-1,-,TRBV28,few,14,CASSHGPLYNEQFF,TGTGCCAGCAGTCACGGACCGTTGTACAATGAGCAGTTCTTC
TRBJ1-5,-,TRBV5-1,-,14,CASSLSDRNQPQHF,TGCGCCAGCAGCTTATCCGACAGGAATCAGCCCCAGCATTTT
TRBJ2-7,TRBD2,TRBV7-2,-,16,CASSLVSGGDHNEQYF,TGTGCCAGCAGCTTAGTTAGCGGGGGGGACCACAATGAGCAGTACTTC
TRBJ2-3,-,TRBV3-1,-,17,CASSLRGVGGSTDTQYF,TGTGCCAGCAGTTTAAGGGGGGTCGGGGGAAGCACAGATACGCAGTATTTT
TRBJ2-7,TRBD2,TRBV7-3,once,12,CASSVAGGEQYF,TGTGCCAGCAGCGTAGCGGGAGGCGAGCAGTACTTC
TRBJ2-5,-,TRBV29-1,many,14,CSVERRGQRETQYF,TGCAGCGTTGAAAGAAGGGGTCAGCGTGAGACCCAGTACTTC
TRBJ2-7,TRBD1,TRBV7-9,-,15,CAAQGADKLSYEQYF,TGTGCCGCCCAGGGGGCCGATAAACTCTCCTACGAGCAGTACTTC
TRBJ1-5,-,TRBV27,-,13,CASSPQGRYAQHF,TGTGCCAGCAGTCCACAGGGACGGTACGCCCAGCATTTT
TRBJ1-5,-,TRBV28,many,14,CASSVGAANQPQHF,TGTGCCAGCAGTGTTGGGGCAGCTAATCAGCCCCAGCATTTT
TRBJ1-1,TRBD1,TRBV6-2/TRBV6-3,-,13,CASSYVPDRKAFF,TGTGCCAGCAGTTACGTCCCGGACAGGAAAGCTTTCTTT
TRBJ1-2,-,TRBV12-3/TRBV12-4,many,11,CASSLTLGYTF,TGTGCCAGCAGTTTAACGCTCGGCTACACCTTC
TRBJ1-2,TRBD1,TRBV6-2/TRBV6-3,-,14,CASRRDRGLQGYTF,TGTGCCAGCAGACGGGACAGGGGGCTTCAGGGCTACACCTTC
TRBJ2-7,TRBD2,TRBV28,many,15,CASSPTSGGLNEQYF,TGTGCCAGCAGCCCGACTAGCGGGGGGTTGAACGAGCAGTACTTC
TRBJ2-1,TRBD2,TRBV5-1,-,17,CASSQGLAGGLGNEQFF,TGCGCCAGCAGCCAGGGACTAGCGGGGGGGCTCGGAAATGAGCAGTTCTTC
TRBJ1-1,-,TRBV5-1,-,14,CASSSFTVNTEAFF,TGCGCCAGCAGTTCTTTTACAGTGAACACTGAAGCTTTCTTT
TRBJ1-2,-,TRBV6-5,many,14,CASSYSVNSYGYTF,TGTGCCAGCAGTTACTCGGTCAACTCCTATGGCTACACCTTC
TRBJ1-2,TRBD1,TRBV9,few,15,CASSVIDRGNSGYTF,TGTGCCAGCAGCGTAATTGACAGGGGGAATTCTGGCTACACCTTC
TRBJ2-1,-,TRBV7-2,few,15,CASSLDGGTYNEQFF,TGTGCCAGCAGCTTAGATGGCGGGACCTACAATGAGCAGTTCTTC
TRBJ2-7,-,TRBV20-1,many,14,CSAMAPAGTYEQYF,TGCAGTGCGATGGCCCCGGCGGGGACCTACGAGCAGTACTTC
TRBJ2-2,TRBD1,TRBV27,-,15,CASSSGTGGTGELFF,TGTGCCAGCAGTTCCGGGACAGGGGGCACCGGGGAGCTGTTTTTT
TRBJ1-2,TRBD1,TRBV4-2,many,15,CASSQEGQGNSGYTF,TGTGCCAGCAGCCAAGAGGGACAGGGCAACAGCGGCTACACCTTC
TRBJ2-5,TRBD1,TRBV5-1,few,15,CASSLTTGEGETQYF,TGCGCCAGCAGCTTAACGACAGGGGAAGGAGAGACCCAGTACTTC
TRBJ2-5,TRBD2,TRBV5-1,-,16,CASSSFSSGVQETQYF,TGCGCCAGCAGTTCCTTTTCTAGCGGAGTCCAAGAGACCCAGTACTTC
TRBJ2-3,-,TRBV7-8,few,14,CASSFFPSTDTQYF,TGTGCCAGCAGCTTTTTCCCATCCACAGATACGCAGTATTTT
TRBJ1-2,TRBD1,TRBV27,-,15,CASSSADRGAYDYTF,TGTGCCAGCAGTTCAGCGGACAGGGGGGCCTATGACTACACCTTC
TRBJ2-7,-,TRBV29-1,few,11,CSVSSSYEQYF,TGCAGCGTTTCGAGTTCCTACGAGCAGTACTTC
TRBJ2-4,-,TRBV15,many,15,CATSREDGAKNIQYF,TGTGCCACCAGCAGAGAGGACGGAGCCAAAAACATTCAGTACTTC